This T cell receptor (beta chain) derives from a study of blood T cell repertoires in COVID-19. About the research overall: From T cells, B-cell-depleted T cells, or PBMCs came the material, which was cDNA or gDNA.

Measured with immunoSEQ multiplex PCR; TCRdb has only the in-frame clones, and not every one. Of more than 150,000 clones listed, more than 75% are singletons. Study members were between about 18 and 95 years old and lived in 20 to 30 US regions. The sequence came from a man between 60 and 75 years old who had been exposed to COVID-19. Sequencing input: PBMCs or T cells enriched from blood (not recorded which).

The CDR3 protein is CASSLRGTGEAFF. The CDR3 DNA is TGTGCCAGCAGTTTGCGGGGTACAGGAGAAGCTTTCTTT. The V and J genes are TRBV27 and TRBJ1-1; D may be TRBD1 (5 bases). The V and J ends lost 3 bases and 8 bases respectively, with 13 bases between them. This CDR3 contains 13 residues. The V gene's germline CDR1 is MNHEY and CDR2 SMNVEV (reference sequence).